This entry is about one T cell receptor beta chain. The authors processed graft tissue to release intraepithelial and lamina propria lymphocytes. These data are taken from a study of graft-versus-host responses after intestinal transplantation. Study background: Multivisceral, liver-intestinal, or isolated intestinal transplants were received by the recipients. Anti-thymocyte globulin served as induction for all recipients, who then took tacrolimus and steroids for about 3 years.

This CDR3 is built from 13 residues. Germline V gene data show CDR1 as SGDLS and CDR2 as YYNGEE. The junction had 6 bases not matched to a gene; V was cut back by 9 bases and J by 4 bases. Sequencing used immunoSEQ multiplex PCR; TCRdb keeps in-frame clones, though not all of them. Among 35,000 to 40,000 clones, roughly 87% were seen once, and the ten largest hold roughly 17%. The origin of this receptor is a human patient who received an intestinal transplant, so some T cells may come from the graft donor. The sample consisted of ileum tissue, taken roughly 200 days after intestinal transplant. The J gene is TRBJ2-1, the V gene TRBV9; 8 bases map to TRBD1. The CDR3: CATGTGLYNEQFF. For the CDR3, the DNA is TGTGCCACCGGGACAGGACTTTACAATGAGCAGTTCTTC.